These 30 T cell receptor beta chains share one sample of origin, sequenced in a study of regulatory and conventional T cells in RAG deficiency. The sorted conventional CD4+ T cells were CD25-low and CD127-high, with genomic DNA sequenced. This table comes from immunoSEQ multiplex PCR, and its TCRdb copy is limited to in-frame clones, with some not included. The sample includes 45,000 or so clones, 85% to 90% of them seen just once. These data also formed part of another study, on regulatory T cells. That study reports: Primers: 52 TRBV forward and 13 TRBJ reverse.

The sample was CD4+ effector T cells sorted from blood. The receptors shown here come from a human donor in good health.

The chain combines TRBV19 with TRBJ2-5; D is ambiguous. The CDR3 covers 16 residues. Between the trimmed V and J ends, which lost 3 bases and 5 bases, there was a span of 19 bases. The germline V gene has CDR1 LNHDA and CDR2 SQIVND (reference sequence). The CDR3 loop reads CASSIRRATVGETQYF. The CDR3 region has the DNA TGTGCCAGTAGTATTAGAAGGGCCACCGTGGGGGAGACCCAGTACTTC.

The gene calls are TRBV6-5 and TRBJ1-5; 7 bases line up with TRBD1. There are 15 residues in the CDR3. The V gene end was trimmed by 6 bases and the J gene end by 1 base; junction bases not matched to a gene: 6. CDR1 and CDR2 from the germline V gene are MNHEY and SVGAGI. The CDR3 DNA sequence: TGTGCCAGCAGAGGAGGACAGGCGAGCAATCAGCCCCAGCATTTT. As protein: CASRGGQASNQPQHF.

The V and J genes are TRBV18 and TRBJ1-1; no reliable D call. The CDR3 sequence is 12 residues long. The V gene's germline CDR1 is KGHSH and CDR2 LQKENI. The V and J ends lost 6 bases and 4 bases respectively, with 9 bases between them. The CDR3 bases are TGTGCCAGCTCGCAGGACCCCACTGAAGCTTTCTTT. It is translated as CASSQDPTEAFF.

Only a few counts were recorded for this clone. The gene calls are TRBV14 and TRBJ1-3; 9 bases map to TRBD1. Germline assignment: CDR1 SGHDN and CDR2 FVKESK. Germline trimming cut 4 bases from V and 5 bases from J; bases unmatched to any gene: 3. The CDR3 loop spans 14 amino acids. The CDR3 reads CASSLDRGRNTIYF. DNA of the CDR3: TGTGCCAGCAGCCTCGACAGGGGGAGAAACACCATATATTTT.

The chain combines TRBV27 with TRBJ2-7; D is ambiguous. Looked up from germline, CDR1 is MNHEY and CDR2 is SMNVEV (reference sequence). V lost 4 bases to trimming and J lost 3 bases, with 13 bases between them. The CDR3 is 14 amino acids. CDR3 sequence: CASSSQRQSYEQYF. CDR3 sequence (DNA): TGTGCCAGCAGTTCTCAGAGACAAAGCTACGAGCAGTACTTC.

The chain combines TRBV18 with TRBJ1-1; D is undetermined. V was trimmed by 4 bases and J by 3 bases, leaving 12 bases between them. The length of the CDR3 is 14 residues. Germline V gene lookup returns CDR1 KGHSH and CDR2 LQKENI. The DNA for the CDR3 is TGTGCCAGCTCACTAACCGACACTCACACTGAAGCTTTCTTT. It yields the protein CASSLTDTHTEAFF.

The chain couples TRBV5-1 to TRBJ2-7; TRBD2 aligns across 13 bases. The CDR3 extends over 19 amino acids. With 0 bases clipped from V and 6 bases from J, the junction kept 15 bases outside the gene matches. CDR1 is SGHRS, CDR2 YFSETQ, per germline. The CDR3 here is CASSLAYGTETSGRREQYF. CDR3 coding DNA: TGCGCCAGCAGCTTGGCCTACGGGACAGAGACTAGCGGGAGGCGCGAGCAGTACTTC.

Here the CDR3 reads CASSLGQGPSYEQYF. CDR3 DNA sequence: TGTGCCAGCAGCCTGGGACAGGGGCCTTCCTACGAGCAGTACTTC. V gene TRBV6-5 combines with J gene TRBJ2-7; 10 bases line up with TRBD1. Germline CDR1 MNHEY, CDR2 SVGAGI. The CDR3 runs 15 residues. V lost 6 bases to trimming and J lost 1 base; unmatched junction nucleotides: 6.

This chain joins TRBV15 and TRBJ2-7, with 8 bases aligning to TRBD1. The CDR3 covers 16 residues. After removal of 7 bases from V and 2 bases from J, the junction contained 13 bases not matched to a gene. Germline V gene sequence: CDR1 LNHNV, CDR2 YYDKDF (reference sequence). The CDR3 loop is CATNRGDFTPPYEQYF. CDR3 in DNA: TGTGCCACCAACAGGGGGGACTTCACTCCACCCTACGAGCAGTACTTC.

This clone came up once. This chain links TRBV5-6 with TRBJ1-2, with a weak D call TRBD1 (5 bases). Germline loops: CDR1 SGHDT, CDR2 YYEEEE. There are 14 residues in the CDR3. Deletions cut 3 bases from V and 9 bases from J, with 18 bases between. CDR3 coding DNA: TGTGCCAGCAGCTGGGACGTGGCCTCTCGGAGCTACACCTTC. Translated, it gives CASSWDVASRSYTF.

This rearrangement joins TRBV5-1 to TRBJ2-1; the match to TRBD1 covers 9 bases. V was pared by 5 bases and J by 3 bases, with 6 bases of the junction left unmatched. Germline assignment: CDR1 SGHRS and CDR2 YFSETQ. The CDR3 spans 15 residues. CDR3 sequence (DNA): TGCGCCAGCAGGGATGACAGGGGGTTCTACAATGAGCAGTTCTTC. Translated: CASRDDRGFYNEQFF.

V is TRBV5-1 and J is TRBJ2-7; tentative D call: TRBD2 (6 bases). With 0 bases removed from V and 5 bases from J, the gap between germline ends came to 15 bases. Germline V gives CDR1 SGHRS, CDR2 YFSETQ. This CDR3 region has 15 residues. In DNA form, the CDR3 reads TGCGCCAGCAGCTTGGAACCCTATGGAGGGAACGAGCAGTACTTC. As protein: CASSLEPYGGNEQYF.

The CDR3 spells CASSIGGGRGQETQYF. In nucleotides, the CDR3 is TGTGCCAGTAGTATAGGCGGCGGGAGGGGGCAAGAGACCCAGTACTTC. The chain is built from TRBV19 and TRBJ2-5; 9 bases map to TRBD2. CDR1 is LNHDA and CDR2 is SQIVND in the germline V gene (reference sequence). V was pared by 1 base and J by 2 bases, with 5 bases of the junction left unmatched. CDR3 length equals 16 residues.

This chain uses TRBV9 with TRBJ1-2; D call uncertain. CDR1 and CDR2 from the germline V gene are SGDLS and YYNGEE. Trimming cost V 2 bases and J 4 bases, with 12 bases left between them. The CDR3 is made up of 14 amino acids. The CDR3 bases are TGTGCCAGCAGCGTGGGGAGTTCGGGCTATGGCTACACCTTC. This translates into CASSVGSSGYGYTF.

The chain links TRBV6-5 to TRBJ2-3; D is possibly TRBD1 (5 bases). The V and J ends lost 7 bases and 3 bases respectively, with 11 bases between them. Germline CDR1 and CDR2: MNHEY and SVGAGI. The CDR3 runs to 13 residues. CDR3 DNA sequence: TGTGCCAGCAAATCCCAGGGTACAGATACGCAGTATTTT. This encodes CASKSQGTDTQYF.

V is TRBV27 and J is TRBJ2-6; no clear D gene. The V gene's germline CDR1 is MNHEY and CDR2 SMNVEV (reference sequence). V lost 6 bases and J lost 0, with 6 bases in between. CDR3 length: 14 amino acids. This CDR3 reads CASRFLSGANVLTF. The CDR3 DNA is TGTGCCAGCAGGTTCCTCTCTGGGGCCAACGTCCTGACTTTC.

Written as DNA, the CDR3 is TGTGCCAGCTCACCACAAACGGGACCTTTAGCTAACTATGGCTACACCTTC. This gives the protein CASSPQTGPLANYGYTF. The chain employs TRBV18 and TRBJ1-2, with D possibly TRBD1 on 5 matching bases. Germline V CDR1 and CDR2: KGHSH, LQKENI. The CDR3 sequence is 17 residues long. Between the trimmed V and J ends, which lost 1 base and 0 bases, there was a span of 15 bases.

This chain's CDR3 is CASSLRSSPTEAFF. The CDR3 nucleotides read TGTGCCAGCTCTCTACGTTCCTCGCCCACTGAAGCTTTCTTT. The V call is TRBV18, the J call TRBJ1-1; D is ambiguous. This CDR3 has 14 amino acids. Per the germline V gene, CDR1 is KGHSH and CDR2 is LQKENI. Trimming left V 6 bases short and J 4 bases short, with 15 bases between.

The J gene is TRBJ2-1, the V gene TRBV12-2; the listed D gene, TRBD1, was not tested against the DNA. TRBV12-2 is recorded as a pseudogene. This CDR3 has 17 amino acids. The CDR3 reads CASRLEMRGPSYNEQFF. CDR3 nucleotides: TGTGCAAGTCGCTTAGAAATGAGGGGGCCGTCCTACAATGAGCAGTTCTTC.

This rearrangement joins TRBV18 to TRBJ1-2; tentatively, D is TRBD1 (5 bases). V was shortened by 0 bases and J by 2 bases, with 10 bases between the two germline ends. Germline V gene lookup returns CDR1 KGHSH and CDR2 LQKENI. The CDR3 has 15 amino acids. The CDR3 region has the DNA TGTGCCAGCTCACCACCGCCGGGGCGAAACTATGGCTACACCTTC. Translated: CASSPPPGRNYGYTF. The full variable domain, its missing parts supplied by reference TRBV18 and TRBJ1-2, is NAGVMQNPRHLVRRRGQEARLRCSPMKGHSHVYWYRQLPEEGLKFMVYLQKENIIDESGMPKERFSAEFPKEGPSILRIQQVVRGDSAAYFCASSPPPGRNYGYTFGSGTRLTVV.

This clone was counted between two and nine times. CDR3: CASSYTGQGADTQYF. CDR3 DNA sequence: TGTGCCAGCAGTTACACCGGACAGGGGGCAGATACGCAGTATTTT. The genes are TRBV6-5 and TRBJ2-3, with TRBD1 matching 10 bases. The CDR3 extends over 15 amino acids. V shed 2 bases and J 4 bases; nucleotides not matched to a gene: 3. CDR1 and CDR2 (germline): MNHEY, SVGAGI.

The table lists this clone with a count of one. The J gene is TRBJ1-2, the V gene TRBV6-1; perhaps TRBD1 as D (5 bases). The germline CDR1 and CDR2 sequences are MNHNS and SASEGT. V lost 11 bases and J 5 bases, leaving 24 bases between the germline ends. CDR3 length: 15 amino acids. CDR3 nucleotide sequence: TGTGCCGTCGGAGGGGACGGTCGTGCGGATTATGGCTACACCTTC. Residues: CAVGGDGRADYGYTF.

This chain connects TRBV18 to TRBJ1-2; D uncertain. V was pared by 2 bases and J by 4 bases, with 11 bases between. The CDR3 has 14 amino acids. CDR1 is KGHSH, CDR2 LQKENI, per germline. CDR3 bases: TGTGCCAGCTCACCAAGGAGGCAGTCCTATGGCTACACCTTC. Amino acid sequence: CASSPRRQSYGYTF.

The V call is TRBV28, the J call TRBJ2-7, with TRBD2 as a possible D gene (7 bases). V dropped 3 bases and J dropped 0 bases, with 12 bases sitting between them. The CDR3 spans 15 residues. Looked up from germline, CDR1 is MDHEN and CDR2 is SYDVKM. DNA of the CDR3: TGTGCCAGCAGTTTTAGGGGGGGTGGCTCCTACGAGCAGTACTTC. Its protein product is CASSFRGGGSYEQYF.

The rearrangement uses TRBV19 and TRBJ1-2; 8 nucleotides match TRBD1. Germline V CDR1 and CDR2: LNHDA, SQIVND (reference sequence). This CDR3 spans 12 amino acids. After removal of 4 bases from V and 5 bases from J, the junction contained 0 bases not matched to a gene. In DNA, the CDR3 is TGTGCCAGTAGTAGACAGGGGTATGGCTACACCTTC. Translated: CASSRQGYGYTF.

The J gene is TRBJ2-2, the V gene TRBV7-3; the D gene could be TRBD1 or TRBD2 (5 bases each). The CDR3 length is 14 residues. Germline CDR1 reads SGHTA; CDR2 reads FQGTGA. V lost 2 bases to trimming and J lost 1 base, with 5 bases between them. CDR3 sequence (DNA): TGTGCCAGCAGCTTAGGGGGGAACACCGGGGAGCTGTTTTTT. It codes for CASSLGGNTGELFF.

This clone was seen a single time. The chain recombines TRBV6-6 with TRBJ2-1, with D uncertain. V was pared by 8 bases and J by 2 bases, with 10 bases between. Per the germline V gene, CDR1 is MNHNY and CDR2 is SVGAGI (reference sequence). This CDR3 region has 13 residues. CDR3 sequence: CASLKAPYNEQFF. The CDR3 nucleotides are TGTGCCAGCCTGAAAGCCCCCTACAATGAGCAGTTCTTC.

The chain combines TRBV5-6 with TRBJ2-5, with 15 bases identical to TRBD2. Trimming took 4 bases from V and 4 from J; bases not matched to a gene: 8. The CDR3 spans 17 residues. Germline values: CDR1 SGHDT, CDR2 YYEEEE. As DNA, the CDR3 is TGTGCCAGCAGCCCAGGACTAGCGGGGGGGTGGGCAGAGACCCAGTACTTC. Translation gives CASSPGLAGGWAETQYF.

This chain joins TRBV9 and TRBJ2-1, with D perhaps matching TRBD1 or TRBD2 (5 bases each). The V and J ends lost 6 bases and 2 bases respectively, with 15 bases between them. The germline V gene encodes CDR1 SGDLS and CDR2 YYNGEE. The CDR3 totals 15 residues. The CDR3 is CASNAQGVPYNEQFF. In DNA form, the CDR3 reads TGTGCCAGCAACGCCCAGGGAGTGCCCTACAATGAGCAGTTCTTC.

This clone has only a few counts. The genes are TRBV18 and TRBJ1-3; 11 positions agree with TRBD1. CDR1 is KGHSH, CDR2 LQKENI, per germline. The CDR3 sequence is 15 residues long. With V trimmed by 3 bases and J by 7 bases, 5 bases remained unmatched. The CDR3, as DNA: TGTGCCAGCTCACCTACGGGACAGGGGGTGAACACCATATATTTT. Encoded protein: CASSPTGQGVNTIYF. The whole variable domain, filled in from reference TRBV18 and TRBJ1-3, reads NAGVMQNPRHLVRRRGQEARLRCSPMKGHSHVYWYRQLPEEGLKFMVYLQKENIIDESGMPKERFSAEFPKEGPSILRIQQVVRGDSAAYFCASSPTGQGVNTIYFGEGSWLTVV.